This T cell receptor beta chain was documented in a study of neurological immune-mediated disorders. The cDNA was synthesized by means of template-switch 5'RACE, which was carried out with 10-nucleotide random UMIs. In TCRdb, the 5' RACE reads were re-called with MiXCR into one record per CDR3 protein. The sample yields under 100,000 distinct CDR3 sequences, about 13% seen once. The CDR3 loop spans 14 amino acids. In germline, CDR1 is SNHLY, CDR2 FYNNEI. V dropped 0 bases and J dropped 6 bases, with 12 bases sitting between them. Study results and limitations: HTLV-1-associated myelopathy had the most TCR clonal expansion, and multiple sclerosis had the least, less than healthy controls.

As to time point: longitudinal time-point 2. At least ten counts were recorded for this clonotype. Its antigen is currently unknown. Sequenced input: PBMCs. This TCR came from a female donor with HTLV-1-associated myelopathy (HAM/TSP). This chain joins TRBV2 and TRBJ2-7; D is uncertain. The CDR3, as DNA: TGTGCCAGCAGTGAAGCTTCACGGCCAGGCGAGCAGTACTTC. This sequence encodes CASSEASRPGEQYF.